One T cell receptor beta chain is described in this entry. Its antigen is undetermined. An end of the junction differs from the germline gene, which may be a read error. The germline V gene has CDR1 KGHSH and CDR2 LQKENI. The CDR3 spans 14 residues. Uncontrolled infection, other autoimmune disease, pregnancy or lactation barred patients from enrollment. This entry belongs to a study of T cells in Graves' hyperthyroidism and ophthalmopathy. Points from the study as a whole: The model identified upcoming ophthalmopathy a median about 7.1 months ahead of onset. In the analysis, a 13 V-J model separated ophthalmopathy from stable hyperthyroidism.

There were TCR beta CDR3 regions amplified from RNA transcripts. Carried out on the TCR CDR3, a first-round RT-PCR used the HTBI primer set. TCRdb called the multiplex PCR reads again in MiXCR, with one record for every CDR3 protein. The data contain under 200,000 distinct CDR3 sequences, 9.4% of them seen just once; the ten biggest clones take up 22%. The sequenced sample consisted of blood. The receptor was derived from a woman aged 18 to 35 with Graves' hyperthyroidism that later progressed to Graves' ophthalmopathy. The chain combines TRBV18 with TRBJ1-1, with 9 bases fitting TRBD1. CDR3 nucleotides: TGTGCCGGCTCACCCAGACAGGGGGGGACTGAAGCTTTCTTT. Amino acids: CAGSPRQGGTEAFF.